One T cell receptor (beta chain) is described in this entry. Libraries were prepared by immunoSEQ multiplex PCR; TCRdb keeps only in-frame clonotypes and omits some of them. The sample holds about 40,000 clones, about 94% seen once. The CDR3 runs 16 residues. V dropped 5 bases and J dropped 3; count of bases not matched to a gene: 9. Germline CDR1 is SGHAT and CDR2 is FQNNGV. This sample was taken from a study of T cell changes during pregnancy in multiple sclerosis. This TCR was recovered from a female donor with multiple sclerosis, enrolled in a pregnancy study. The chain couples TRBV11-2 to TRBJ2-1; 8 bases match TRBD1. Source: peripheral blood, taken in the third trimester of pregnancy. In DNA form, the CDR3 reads TGTGCCAGCAGCCTCGAGGCAGGGGGCTACTACAATGAGCAGTTCTTC. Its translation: CASSLEAGGYYNEQFF. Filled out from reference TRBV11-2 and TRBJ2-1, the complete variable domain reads EAGVAQSPRYKIIEKRQSVAFWCNPISGHATLYWYQQILGQGPKLLIQFQNNGVVDDSQLPKDRFSAERLKGVDSTLKIQPAKLEDSAVYLCASSLEAGGYYNEQFFGPGTRLTVL.